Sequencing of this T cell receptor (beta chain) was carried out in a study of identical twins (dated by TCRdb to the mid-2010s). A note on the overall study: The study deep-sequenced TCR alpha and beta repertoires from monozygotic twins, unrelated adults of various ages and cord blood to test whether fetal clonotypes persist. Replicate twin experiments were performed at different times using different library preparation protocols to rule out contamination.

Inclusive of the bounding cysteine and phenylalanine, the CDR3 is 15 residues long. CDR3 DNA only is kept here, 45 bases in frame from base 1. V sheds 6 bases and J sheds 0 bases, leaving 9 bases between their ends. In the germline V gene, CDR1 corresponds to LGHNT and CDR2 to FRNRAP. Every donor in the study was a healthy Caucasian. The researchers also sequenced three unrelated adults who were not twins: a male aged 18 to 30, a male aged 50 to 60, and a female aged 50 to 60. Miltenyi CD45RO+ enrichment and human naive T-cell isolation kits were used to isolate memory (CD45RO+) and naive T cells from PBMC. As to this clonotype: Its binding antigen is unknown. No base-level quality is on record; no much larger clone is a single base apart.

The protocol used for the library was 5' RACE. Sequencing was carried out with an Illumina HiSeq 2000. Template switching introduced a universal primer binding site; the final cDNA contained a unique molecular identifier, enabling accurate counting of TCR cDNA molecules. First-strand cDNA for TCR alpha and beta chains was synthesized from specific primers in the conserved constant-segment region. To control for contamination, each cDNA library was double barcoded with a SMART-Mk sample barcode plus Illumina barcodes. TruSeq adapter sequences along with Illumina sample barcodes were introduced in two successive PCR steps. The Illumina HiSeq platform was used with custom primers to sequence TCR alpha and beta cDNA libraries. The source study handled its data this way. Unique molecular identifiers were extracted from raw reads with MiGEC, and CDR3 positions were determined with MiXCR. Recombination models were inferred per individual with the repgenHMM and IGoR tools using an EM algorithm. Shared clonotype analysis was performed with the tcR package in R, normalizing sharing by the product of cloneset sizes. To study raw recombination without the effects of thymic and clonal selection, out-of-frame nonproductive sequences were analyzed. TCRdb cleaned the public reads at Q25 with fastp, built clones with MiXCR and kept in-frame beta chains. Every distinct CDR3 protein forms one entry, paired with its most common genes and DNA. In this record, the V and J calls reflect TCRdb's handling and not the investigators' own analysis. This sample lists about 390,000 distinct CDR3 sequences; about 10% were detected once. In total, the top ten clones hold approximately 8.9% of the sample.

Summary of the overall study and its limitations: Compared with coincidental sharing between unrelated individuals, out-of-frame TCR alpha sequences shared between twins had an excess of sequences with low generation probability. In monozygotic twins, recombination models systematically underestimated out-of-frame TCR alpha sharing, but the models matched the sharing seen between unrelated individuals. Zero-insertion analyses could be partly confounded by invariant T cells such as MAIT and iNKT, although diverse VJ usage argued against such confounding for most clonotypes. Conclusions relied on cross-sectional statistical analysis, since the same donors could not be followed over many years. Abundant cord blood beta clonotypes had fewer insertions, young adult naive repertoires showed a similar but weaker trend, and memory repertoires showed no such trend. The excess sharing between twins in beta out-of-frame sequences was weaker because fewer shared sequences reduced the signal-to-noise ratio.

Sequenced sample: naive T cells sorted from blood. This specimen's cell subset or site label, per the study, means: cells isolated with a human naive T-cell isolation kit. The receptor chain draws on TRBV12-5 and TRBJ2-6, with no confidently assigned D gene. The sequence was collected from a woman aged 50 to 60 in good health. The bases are TGTGCTAGTGGCCCCCACTTCTCTGGGGCCAACGTCCTGACTTTC. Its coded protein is CASGPHFSGANVLTF.